This TCR beta chain is drawn from a study of cytomegalovirus exposure and HLA in healthy donors. Points from the study as a whole: The classifier reportedly diagnosed cytomegalovirus status with high sensitivity and specificity. Earlier findings revealed that most TCR beta V segments proved productive either about 87% or about 30% of the time. Later analysis associated a missense DCLRE1C variant with TCR beta V- and J-gene trimming.

CDR1 is LGHNA, CDR2 YNFKEQ, per germline. V shed 1 base and J 4 bases; nucleotides not matched to a gene: 3. This CDR3 is built from 15 residues. The PCR contained 60 Vbeta and 13 Jbeta primers. Generated by immunoSEQ multiplex PCR, the TCRdb table keeps only in-frame clones and is missing some. The sample holds about 140,000 clones, over 75% seen once. A word on this clone: Its antigen is not identified.

Sequencing input: PBMCs. This receptor was taken from a man over 45 in good health and CMV-seronegative. The rearrangement links TRBV4-2 to TRBJ2-2, with 7 bases lining up with TRBD1. CDR3 region: CASSQGTGVTGELFF. The CDR3 DNA reads TGTGCCAGCAGCCAAGGAACAGGGGTCACCGGGGAGCTGTTTTTT.